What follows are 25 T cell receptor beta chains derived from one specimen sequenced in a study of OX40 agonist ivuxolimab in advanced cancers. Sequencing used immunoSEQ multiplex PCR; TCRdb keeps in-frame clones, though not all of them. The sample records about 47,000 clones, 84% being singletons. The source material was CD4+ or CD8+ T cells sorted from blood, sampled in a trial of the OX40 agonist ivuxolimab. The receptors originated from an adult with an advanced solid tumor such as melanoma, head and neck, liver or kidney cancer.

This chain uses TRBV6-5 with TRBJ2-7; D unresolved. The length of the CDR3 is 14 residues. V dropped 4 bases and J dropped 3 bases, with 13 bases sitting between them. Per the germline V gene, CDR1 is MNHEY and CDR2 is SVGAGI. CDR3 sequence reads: CASSLPARSYEQYF. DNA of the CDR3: TGTGCCAGCAGTTTGCCAGCAAGAAGCTACGAGCAGTACTTC.

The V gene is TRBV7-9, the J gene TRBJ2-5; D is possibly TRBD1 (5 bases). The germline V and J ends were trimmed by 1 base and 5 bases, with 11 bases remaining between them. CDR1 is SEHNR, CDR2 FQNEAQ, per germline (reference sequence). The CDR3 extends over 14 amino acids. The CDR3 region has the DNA TGTGCCAGCAGCTTAGTGGCAGGGCTGGAGACCCAGTACTTC. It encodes CASSLVAGLETQYF.

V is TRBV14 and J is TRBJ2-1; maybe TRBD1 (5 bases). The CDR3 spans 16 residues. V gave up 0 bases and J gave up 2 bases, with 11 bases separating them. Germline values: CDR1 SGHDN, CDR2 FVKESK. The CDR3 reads CASSQEPGQTYNEQFF. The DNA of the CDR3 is TGTGCCAGCAGCCAAGAACCAGGGCAGACCTACAATGAGCAGTTCTTC.

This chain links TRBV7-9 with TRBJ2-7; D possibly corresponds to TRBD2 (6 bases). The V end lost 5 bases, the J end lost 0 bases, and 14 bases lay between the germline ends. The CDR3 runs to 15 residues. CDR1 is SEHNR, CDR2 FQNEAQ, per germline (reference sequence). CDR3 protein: CASSDPGLSSYEQYF. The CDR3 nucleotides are TGTGCCAGCAGCGACCCGGGACTTTCCTCCTACGAGCAGTACTTC.

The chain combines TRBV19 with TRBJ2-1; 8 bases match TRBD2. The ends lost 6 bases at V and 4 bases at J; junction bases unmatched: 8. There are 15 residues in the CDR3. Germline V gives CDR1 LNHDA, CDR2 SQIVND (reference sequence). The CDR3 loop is CASRPLAGGYNEQFF. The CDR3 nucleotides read TGTGCCAGTAGACCCCTCGCGGGGGGTTACAATGAGCAGTTCTTC.

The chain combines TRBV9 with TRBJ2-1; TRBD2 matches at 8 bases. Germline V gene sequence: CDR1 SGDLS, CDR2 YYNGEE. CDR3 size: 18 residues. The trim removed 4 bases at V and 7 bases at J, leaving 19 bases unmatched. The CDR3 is CASSLPREGLGPPNEQFF. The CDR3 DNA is TGTGCCAGCAGCTTACCCCGGGAGGGACTAGGGCCTCCTAATGAGCAGTTCTTC.

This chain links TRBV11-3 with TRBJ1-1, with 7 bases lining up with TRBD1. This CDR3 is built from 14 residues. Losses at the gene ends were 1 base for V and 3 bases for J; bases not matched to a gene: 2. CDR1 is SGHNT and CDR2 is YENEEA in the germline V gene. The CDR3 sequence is CASSLGQGDTEAFF. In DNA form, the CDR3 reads TGTGCCAGCAGCTTAGGGCAGGGGGACACTGAAGCTTTCTTT.

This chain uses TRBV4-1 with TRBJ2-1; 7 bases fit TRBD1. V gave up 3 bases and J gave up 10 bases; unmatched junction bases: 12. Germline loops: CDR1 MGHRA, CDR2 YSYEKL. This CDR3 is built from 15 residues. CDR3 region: CASSQSGTVSKEQFF. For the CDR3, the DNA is TGCGCCAGCAGCCAGTCCGGGACAGTATCCAAGGAGCAGTTCTTC.

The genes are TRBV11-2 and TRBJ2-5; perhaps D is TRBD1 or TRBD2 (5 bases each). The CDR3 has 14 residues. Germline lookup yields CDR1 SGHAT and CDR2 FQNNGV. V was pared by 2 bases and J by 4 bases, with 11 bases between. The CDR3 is CASSLTRGRETQYF. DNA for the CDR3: TGTGCCAGCAGCTTAACCCGGGGCCGAGAGACCCAGTACTTC.

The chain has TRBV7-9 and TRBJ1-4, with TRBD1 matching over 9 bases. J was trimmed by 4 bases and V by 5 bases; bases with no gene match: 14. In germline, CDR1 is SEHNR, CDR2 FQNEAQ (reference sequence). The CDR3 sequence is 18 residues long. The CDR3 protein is CASSATSGTGWGNEKLFF. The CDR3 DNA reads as TGTGCCAGCAGCGCAACTTCCGGGACAGGGTGGGGTAATGAAAAACTGTTTTTT.

The CDR3 is CASSFAVMSEAFF. The CDR3 DNA is TGTGCCAGCAGCTTTGCAGTGATGTCTGAAGCTTTCTTT. The chain combines TRBV7-9 with TRBJ1-1; D gene ambiguous. Germline V gene sequence: CDR1 SEHNR, CDR2 FQNEAQ (reference sequence). The ends were cut back, 3 bases at V and 6 bases at J, with 11 bases in the middle. There are 13 residues in the CDR3.

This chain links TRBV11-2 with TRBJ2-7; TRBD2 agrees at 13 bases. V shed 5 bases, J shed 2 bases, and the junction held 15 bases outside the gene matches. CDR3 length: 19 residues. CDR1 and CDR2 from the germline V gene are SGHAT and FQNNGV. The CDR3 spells CASSPWTSGSQIYTYEQYF. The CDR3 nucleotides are TGTGCCAGCAGCCCTTGGACTAGCGGGAGCCAAATTTACACCTACGAGCAGTACTTC.

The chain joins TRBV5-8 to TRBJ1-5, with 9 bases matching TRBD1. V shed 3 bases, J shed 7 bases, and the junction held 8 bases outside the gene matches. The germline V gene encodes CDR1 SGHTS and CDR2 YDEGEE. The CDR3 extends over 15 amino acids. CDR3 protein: CASSSGQGERQPQHF. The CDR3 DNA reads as TGTGCCAGCAGCTCGGGACAGGGTGAGAGGCAGCCCCAGCATTTT. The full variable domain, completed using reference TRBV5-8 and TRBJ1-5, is EAGVTQSPTHLIKTRGQQATLRCSPISGHTSVYWYQQALGLGLQFLLWYDEGEERNRGNFPPRFSGRQFPNYSSELNVNALELEDSALYLCASSSGQGERQPQHFGDGTRLSIL.

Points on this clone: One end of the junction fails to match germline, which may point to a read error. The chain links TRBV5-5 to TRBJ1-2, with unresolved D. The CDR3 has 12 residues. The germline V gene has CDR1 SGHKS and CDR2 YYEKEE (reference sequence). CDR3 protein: CASSLGPKGTLF. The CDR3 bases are TGTGCCAGCAGCTTGGGGCCTAAGGGCACCCTCTTC.

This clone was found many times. The CDR3 bases are TGTGCCAGTAGTCTCTACATGGATGGCTACACCTTC. It yields the protein CASSLYMDGYTF. V usage is TRBV19 and J usage is TRBJ1-2, with D unresolved. Between the trimmed V and J ends, which lost 5 bases and 6 bases, there was a span of 10 bases. Germline CDR1 reads LNHDA; CDR2 reads SQIVND (reference sequence). The CDR3 spans 12 residues.

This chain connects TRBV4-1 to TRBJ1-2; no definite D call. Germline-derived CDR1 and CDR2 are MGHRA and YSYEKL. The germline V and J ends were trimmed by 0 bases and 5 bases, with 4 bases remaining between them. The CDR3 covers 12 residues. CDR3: CASSQDRYGYTF. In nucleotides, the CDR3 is TGCGCCAGCAGCCAAGATCGGTATGGCTACACCTTC.

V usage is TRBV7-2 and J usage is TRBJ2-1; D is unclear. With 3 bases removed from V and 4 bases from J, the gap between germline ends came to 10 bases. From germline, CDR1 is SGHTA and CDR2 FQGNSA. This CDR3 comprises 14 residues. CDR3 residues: CASSFGFDYNEQFF. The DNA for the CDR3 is TGTGCCAGCAGCTTCGGTTTCGATTACAATGAGCAGTTCTTC.

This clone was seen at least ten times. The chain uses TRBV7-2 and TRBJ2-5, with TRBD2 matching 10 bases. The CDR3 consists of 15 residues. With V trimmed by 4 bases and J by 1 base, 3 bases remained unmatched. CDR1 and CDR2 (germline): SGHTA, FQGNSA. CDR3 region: CASSSSGGGQETQYF. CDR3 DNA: TGTGCCAGCAGCTCCAGCGGGGGGGGCCAAGAGACCCAGTACTTC.

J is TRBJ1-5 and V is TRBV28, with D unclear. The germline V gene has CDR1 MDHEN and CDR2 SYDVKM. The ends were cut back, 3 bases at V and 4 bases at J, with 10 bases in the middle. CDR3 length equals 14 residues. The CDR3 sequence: CASSFVRKNQPQHF. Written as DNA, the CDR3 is TGTGCCAGCAGTTTCGTCAGAAAAAATCAGCCCCAGCATTTT.

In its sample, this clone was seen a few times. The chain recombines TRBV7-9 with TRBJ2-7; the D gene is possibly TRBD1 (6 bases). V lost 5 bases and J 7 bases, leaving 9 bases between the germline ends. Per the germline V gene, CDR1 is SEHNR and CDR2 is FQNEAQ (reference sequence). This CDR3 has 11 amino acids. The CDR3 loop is CASSATGEQYF. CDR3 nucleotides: TGTGCCAGCAGCGCCACAGGGGAGCAGTACTTC. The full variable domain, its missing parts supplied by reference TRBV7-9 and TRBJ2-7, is DTGVSQNPRHKITKRGQNVTFRCDPISEHNRLYWYRQTLGQGPEFLTYFQNEAQLEKSRLLSDRFSAERPKGSFSTLEIQRTEQGDSAMYLCASSATGEQYFGPGTRLTVT.

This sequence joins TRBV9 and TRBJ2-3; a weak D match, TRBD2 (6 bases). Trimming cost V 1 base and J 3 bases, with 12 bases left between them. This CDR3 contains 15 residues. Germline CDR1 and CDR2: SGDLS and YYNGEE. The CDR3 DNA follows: TGTGCCAGCAGCGTACGAAGCGGGCAGACAGATACGCAGTATTTT. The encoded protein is CASSVRSGQTDTQYF.

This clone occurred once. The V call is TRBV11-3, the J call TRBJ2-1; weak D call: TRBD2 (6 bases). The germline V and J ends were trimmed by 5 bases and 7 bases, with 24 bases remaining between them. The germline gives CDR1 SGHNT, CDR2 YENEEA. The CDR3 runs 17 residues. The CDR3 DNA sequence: TGTGCCAGCAGCCCGGGGACTGGAGTGATTTCAGGTAATGAGCAGTTCTTC. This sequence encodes CASSPGTGVISGNEQFF.

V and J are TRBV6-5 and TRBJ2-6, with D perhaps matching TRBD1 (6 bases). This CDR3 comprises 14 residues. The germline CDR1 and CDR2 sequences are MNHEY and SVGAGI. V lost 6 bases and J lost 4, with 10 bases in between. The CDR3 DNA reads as TGTGCCAGCAGACAGGGATCCGGGGCCAACGTCCTGACTTTC. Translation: CASRQGSGANVLTF.

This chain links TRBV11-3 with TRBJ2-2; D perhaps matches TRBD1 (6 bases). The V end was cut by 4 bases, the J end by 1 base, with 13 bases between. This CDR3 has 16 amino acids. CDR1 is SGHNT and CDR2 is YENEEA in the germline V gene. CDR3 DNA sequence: TGTGCCAGCAGCTCCACAGGGTACCGGAACACCGGGGAGCTGTTTTTT. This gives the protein CASSSTGYRNTGELFF.

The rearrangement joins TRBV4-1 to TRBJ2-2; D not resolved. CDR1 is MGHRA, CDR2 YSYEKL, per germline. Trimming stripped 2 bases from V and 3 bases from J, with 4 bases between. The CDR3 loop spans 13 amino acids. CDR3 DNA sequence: TGCGCCAGCAGCCAAACGCACACCGGGGAGCTGTTTTTT. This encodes CASSQTHTGELFF.